Sequencing of this TCR beta chain was carried out in a study of cytomegalovirus exposure and HLA in healthy donors. This clone was seen only a few times. Trimming took 4 bases from V and 4 from J, leaving 11 bases between them. This CDR3 has 13 residues. Germline loops: CDR1 SQVTM, CDR2 ANQGSEA. 60 Vbeta and 13 Jbeta primers were used in PCR. Clones were read by immunoSEQ multiplex PCR, and TCRdb kept only the in-frame ones, dropping some. The repertoire holds 110,000 or so clones, with around 81% as singletons. The rearrangement links TRBV29-1 to TRBJ2-1; D is perhaps TRBD2 (6 bases). The specimen sequenced was PBMCs. This clonotype originated in a woman aged 25 to 39 in good health and CMV-seronegative. The DNA for the CDR3 is TGCAGCGTTGGTCTAGCGCGTTACAATGAGCAGTTCTTC. Its protein is CSVGLARYNEQFF.